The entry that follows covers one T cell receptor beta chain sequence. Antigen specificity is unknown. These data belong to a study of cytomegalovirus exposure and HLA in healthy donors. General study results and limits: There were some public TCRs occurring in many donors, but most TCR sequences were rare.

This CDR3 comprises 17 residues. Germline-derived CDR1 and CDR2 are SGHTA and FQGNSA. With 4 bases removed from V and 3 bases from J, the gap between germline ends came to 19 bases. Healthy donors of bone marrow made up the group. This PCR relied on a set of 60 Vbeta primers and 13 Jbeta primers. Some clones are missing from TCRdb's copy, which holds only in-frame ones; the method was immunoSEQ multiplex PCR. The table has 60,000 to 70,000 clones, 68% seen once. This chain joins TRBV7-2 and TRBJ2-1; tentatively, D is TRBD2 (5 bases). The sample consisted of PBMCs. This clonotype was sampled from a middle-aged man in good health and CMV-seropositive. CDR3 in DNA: TGTGCCAGCAGCTCATTATTGGGGAGACCCATCTACAATGAGCAGTTCTTC. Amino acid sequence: CASSSLLGRPIYNEQFF.